A selection of T cell receptor beta chains follows, all from one sample in a study of cytomegalovirus exposure and HLA in healthy donors. Clones were read by immunoSEQ multiplex PCR, and TCRdb kept only the in-frame ones, dropping some. Here the sample spans more than 90,000 clones, around 74% being singletons. What was sequenced was PBMCs. The receptors originated from a man aged 40-49 years in good health and CMV-seropositive. Both conserved end residues are trimmed from each CDR3. Not every row has a clone size; where given, it reads once, few, many or a size class.

clone_size v_call cdr3_aa
- TRBV5-4 ASRGQGGNTEAF
- TRBV12-5 ASGSQDRWAGELF
- TRBV13 ASSARTGLNEKLF
- TRBV5-1 ASSLQRDYGYT
- TRBV4-2 ASSQEGLAGGVETQY
- TRBV2 ASSEDVAGSYEQY
- TRBV18 ASSPVTQNTEAF
- TRBV7-9 ASSLQTDTQY
- TRBV9 ASSAHGTGSETQY
- TRBV4-3 ASSQEWSELAGSGMDTQY
- TRBV6-6 ASSAPGTSGSAQY
few TRBV10-3 AISLGRGQEGNTIY
- TRBV27 ASSPGTVHSYEQY
- TRBV19 ASSIRTSGKEQY
- TRBV10-3 ATTRTGHTGELF
once TRBV7-9 ASSHLIYGYT
- TRBV9 ASSANRGAEETQY
- TRBV9 ASSVGEARNTIY
- TRBV28 ASSLQGGSTDTQY
- TRBV2 ASSEQGAISYEQY
- TRBV11-3 ARRPHKQGELAAQH
- TRBV27 ASSLTGTHYEQY
- TRBV5-1 ASSLAGDADTQY
- TRBV28 ASRAQGLNEQY
once TRBV5-4 ASSLYTGTPLH
- TRBV6-5 ASIPDREPSEQY
few TRBV9 ASSRGPASSYNSPLH
- TRBV9 ASSVGGTDSVLF
- TRBV14 ASSQSRGQRYEQY
- TRBV28 ASRAGGAGTDTQY
- TRBV7-9 ASSLRTGGSRTNTGELF
- TRBV18 ASSLTDRQPQH
- TRBV10-3 AISAGGASGMETQY
- TRBV14 ASSQDLGGQLYEQY
- TRBV14 ASSHRPGQGSETQY
few TRBV6-6 ASSYPGLAEEQY
- TRBV18 ASSPVGGGTSYEQY
- TRBV7-2 ASSRTGGSGANVLT
- TRBV4-3 ASSQDATGGGYQPQH
once TRBV6-1 ASSLLLKLSEQF
- TRBV5-1 ASSWTGGRETQY
- TRBV7-2 ASSLLGTEETQY
- TRBV11-3 ASSLGLNRGRGETQY
once TRBV2 ASALRQTGGEQY
few TRBV5-1 ASSDTPETDTQY
- TRBV19 ASSISGRGGRTNYGYT
- TRBV5-1 ASSLFGRQPQETQY
- TRBV7-2 ASCAGGNNEQF
- TRBV10-3 AIRQGGDTQY
- TRBV2 ASSPDISTDTQY
- TRBV5-1 ASSPGYSNQPQH
few TRBV27 ASKPRTGGTYEQY